The source of this TCR beta chain is a study of T cells in tumors after PD-1 blockade. About the research overall: Patients had no prior checkpoint blockade, systemic immunosuppressants, or anti-cancer therapy within 4 weeks. A subset received ongoing vismodegib 150 mg daily alongside anti-PD-1 therapy.

General observations from the study: Blood contained approximately 43% of the tumor's TCR clonotypes.

This clone was seen more than once but under ten times. Its antigen is not known. The junction had 7 bases not matched to a gene; V was cut back by 6 bases and J by 3 bases. The length of the CDR3 is 15 residues. The germline V gene has CDR1 SGDLS and CDR2 YYNGEE. Sequencing was performed with immunoSEQ multiplex PCR; in TCRdb, only in-frame clones are kept and a portion is missing. The profile covers around 34,000 clones, with roughly 73% appearing a single time and around 43% taken by the ten largest. This receptor was taken from a human donor with basal cell carcinoma. This sequence joins TRBV9 and TRBJ2-1; 9 bases align to TRBD2. The material sequenced was PBMCs, taken after anti-PD-1 treatment. The CDR3 sequence: CASTTSGLGYNEQFF. CDR3 nucleotide sequence: TGTGCCAGCACCACTAGCGGGCTGGGCTACAATGAGCAGTTCTTC.